The source of this TCR beta chain is a study of blood T cell repertoires in COVID-19. Between the trimmed V and J ends, which lost 8 bases and 2 bases, there was a span of 18 bases. The CDR3 spans 14 residues. Germline loops: CDR1 SQVTM, CDR2 ANQGSEA. Repertoires were generated with immunoSEQ multiplex PCR, while TCRdb's copy carries only in-frame clones and drops some. The sample holds tens of thousands of clones; 80% to 85% are singletons and the top ten take about 9.1%. The sequenced sample was peripheral blood. The rearrangement uses TRBV29-1 and TRBJ2-5; D is perhaps TRBD2 (7 bases). This TCR was sampled from an elderly man with COVID-19, enrolled during active disease. The CDR3 nucleotides read TGCAGCTCCGGGGGGCAGTCGGGGCAAGAGACCCAGTACTTC. This codes for CSSGGQSGQETQYF.